The entry below gives a single T cell receptor beta chain sequence along with its context. The source of the sample is a study of shared clonotypes between healthy human individuals. Authors' methods: ImmunoSEQ only sent back junction sequences with no quality scores, so filtering was done differently. Assay used: immunoSEQ multiplex PCR; TCRdb lists only in-frame clones, some missing. V and J calls and clone size follow that table, whereas D and trimming were derived from the DNA. Of 1,400,000 or so clones listed, 97% to 99% were seen once; the top ten hold around 0.33%. The CDR3 runs to 14 residues. Germline CDR1 is SGHRS and CDR2 is YFSETQ. V lost 6 bases to trimming and J lost 5 bases; unmatched junction nucleotides: 7.

The V gene is TRBV5-1, the J gene TRBJ2-1, with 8 positions matching TRBD1. The sequence was collected from a man aged 30-40 years in good health. Sequenced: naive CD4+ T cells sorted from blood. Stated subset: CD45RA+ positively selected. The CDR3 DNA reads TGCGCCAGCACAGGGGGCCCAGCCAACAATGAGCAGTTCTTC. Encoded protein: CASTGGPANNEQFF.